A selection of T cell receptor beta chains follows, all from one sample in a study of T-cell reconstitution after alpha-beta-depleted transplantation in children. TCRdb reanalysed the PCR reads using MiXCR and keeps one entry per CDR3 protein. This sample has approximately 210,000 distinct CDR3 sequences, with roughly 18% found just once. The specimen was PBMCs, mostly from graft donor cells, collected 360 days after TCRalphabeta/CD19-depleted stem cell transplant. These TCRs come from a male patient between 2 and 15 years old who had a stem cell transplant for acute lymphoblastic leukemia, so the T cells may come from the graft donor. Each CDR3 is given with its conserved first and last residue. A D gene is named only where the DNA matches it firmly. The size of a clone is reported for some rows only, either as once, few or many, or as a class for expanded clones.

TRBD2	TRBJ2-3	TRBV7-8	-	CASSLRSLSSGVTDTQYF	TGTGCCAGCAGCTTACGGTCTCTGTCTAGCGGGGTCACAGATACGCAGTATTTT
TRBD2	TRBJ2-3	TRBV4-2	few	CASSQGALGGGTTDTQYF	TGTGCCAGCAGCCAAGGGGCCCTCGGGGGGGGGACCACAGATACGCAGTATTTT
TRBD1	TRBJ1-1	TRBV7-9	-	CASSFTGTGGTEAFF	TGTGCCAGCAGCTTTACCGGTACAGGGGGAACTGAAGCTTTCTTT
-	TRBJ1-1	TRBV3-1	-	CASSPWGARHTEAFF	TGTGCCAGCAGCCCCTGGGGGGCCAGACACACTGAAGCTTTCTTT
TRBD2	TRBJ2-7	TRBV6-2/TRBV6-3	-	CASSSGGPLSYEQYF	TGTGCCAGCAGTTCGGGAGGGCCTCTCTCCTACGAGCAGTACTTC
TRBD2	TRBJ2-1	TRBV11-2	once	CASRSLAGVIGAQFF	TGTGCCAGCAGATCCCTAGCGGGAGTGATAGGGGCGCAGTTCTTC
TRBD2	TRBJ2-7	TRBV4-2	-	CASSQEDRGGAYEQYF	TGTGCCAGCAGCCAAGAAGATCGCGGGGGGGCCTACGAGCAGTACTTC
TRBD1	TRBJ1-3	TRBV10-3	-	CAIRLPGQGSGNTIYF	TGTGCCATCAGATTACCGGGACAGGGATCTGGAAACACCATATATTTT
TRBD2	TRBJ2-1	TRBV29-1	few	CSVVRLAGGPGEQFF	TGCAGCGTTGTCAGACTAGCGGGGGGGCCGGGTGAGCAGTTCTTC
-	TRBJ1-5	TRBV19	-	CASSIPGYGQPQHF	TGTGCCAGTAGCATTCCAGGGTATGGTCAGCCCCAGCATTTT
-	TRBJ2-1	TRBV24-1	-	CATSASEGNEQFF	TGTGCCACCAGTGCCAGCGAGGGGAATGAGCAGTTCTTC
-	TRBJ1-2	TRBV28	-	CASSFRGVYGYTF	TGTGCCAGCAGTTTCCGGGGAGTCTATGGCTACACCTTC
TRBD1	TRBJ2-1	TRBV15	many	CATSRGLGTGDNEQFF	TGTGCCACCAGCAGGGGTCTCGGGACAGGGGACAATGAGCAGTTCTTC
-	TRBJ2-3	TRBV4-1	-	CASSRGGTTDTQYF	TGCGCCAGCAGCCGCGGCGGGACCACAGATACGCAGTATTTT
-	TRBJ2-5	TRBV5-6	-	CASSRRDGQQETQYF	TGTGCCAGCAGCCGACGGGACGGTCAGCAAGAGACCCAGTACTTC
-	TRBJ2-7	TRBV7-8	few	CASKGGTAAYEQYF	TGTGCCAGTAAGGGGGGGACGGCCGCCTACGAGCAGTACTTC
-	TRBJ1-5	TRBV20-1	-	CSARKGQSNQPQHF	TGCAGTGCTAGAAAAGGACAGAGCAATCAGCCCCAGCATTTT
TRBD1	TRBJ2-7	TRBV12-3/TRBV12-4	few	CASSWVLDRGAYEQYF	TGTGCCAGCAGTTGGGTTTTGGACAGGGGAGCCTACGAGCAGTACTTC
TRBD2	TRBJ2-1	TRBV27	-	CASSFVLAGGPPQFNEQFF	TGTGCCAGCAGTTTTGTACTAGCGGGGGGGCCCCCCCAATTCAATGAGCAGTTCTTC
TRBD1	TRBJ1-6	TRBV5-1	few	CASSLETGSLHF	TGCGCCAGCAGCTTGGAGACAGGGTCCCTCCACTTT
TRBD1	TRBJ2-7	TRBV6-2/TRBV6-3	few	CASSWTGYYEQYF	TGTGCCAGCAGTTGGACAGGGTACTACGAGCAGTACTTC
TRBD1	TRBJ2-3	TRBV18	-	CASSSPGQGANTQYF	TGTGCCAGCTCATCTCCCGGACAGGGGGCAAATACGCAGTATTTT
-	TRBJ1-1	TRBV4-2	few	CASSQYGQGRGSTEAFF	TGTGCCAGCAGCCAATATGGGCAGGGGCGCGGGAGCACTGAAGCTTTCTTT
-	TRBJ2-7	TRBV29-1	many	CSVEDAYEQYF	TGCAGCGTTGAAGATGCCTACGAGCAGTACTTC
-	TRBJ1-1	TRBV4-3	-	CASSRLRDTEAFF	TGCGCCAGCAGCCGGCTGCGTGACACTGAAGCTTTCTTT
-	TRBJ2-3	TRBV27	-	CASSLSTGFGGTDTQYF	TGTGCCAGCAGTTTATCGACCGGCTTTGGGGGCACAGATACGCAGTATTTT
TRBD1	TRBJ1-1	TRBV29-1	-	CSAVLTGGSEAFF	TGCAGCGCCGTCCTGACAGGGGGCTCTGAAGCTTTCTTT
-	TRBJ2-5	TRBV7-2	-	CASSFAFDGGQETQYF	TGTGCCAGCAGCTTCGCGTTTGACGGGGGTCAAGAGACCCAGTACTTC
-	TRBJ1-5	TRBV12-3/TRBV12-4	-	CASCTGRLTLPQHF	TGTGCCAGTTGCACGGGACGGTTAACGTTGCCCCAGCATTTT
-	TRBJ2-2	TRBV5-4	-	CASSLPMIARPTPNTGELFF	TGTGCCAGCAGCTTGCCCATGATAGCGAGACCTACCCCGAACACCGGGGAGCTGTTTTTT
TRBD2	TRBJ2-7	TRBV10-3	-	CAISGTSGSYEQYF	TGTGCCATCAGTGGTACTAGCGGGAGTTACGAGCAGTACTTC
-	TRBJ2-7	TRBV7-2	many	CASSLVLDSSPSYEQYF	TGTGCCAGCAGCTTAGTCCTCGACAGCTCCCCCTCCTACGAGCAGTACTTC
TRBD2	TRBJ2-3	TRBV12-3/TRBV12-4	-	CASSDPAGAVTDTQYF	TGTGCCAGCAGCGACCCAGCGGGGGCCGTCACAGATACGCAGTATTTT
-	TRBJ2-7	TRBV18	-	CASSPSPSGNYEQYF	TGTGCCAGCTCACCATCTCCGTCTGGAAACTACGAGCAGTACTTC
TRBD1	TRBJ1-5	TRBV19	-	CASSTDRGNQPQHF	TGTGCCAGTAGCACGGACAGGGGGAACCAGCCCCAGCATTTT
TRBD1	TRBJ2-5	TRBV5-1	-	CASRKTYRGPQETQYF	TGCGCCAGCAGGAAGACGTACAGGGGTCCCCAAGAGACCCAGTACTTC
TRBD1	TRBJ1-1	TRBV12-3/TRBV12-4	few	CASSSQGANEAFF	TGTGCCAGCAGTTCTCAGGGGGCCAATGAAGCTTTCTTT
TRBD1	TRBJ2-2	TRBV18	-	CASSPWDSNTGELFF	TGTGCCAGCTCACCGTGGGACAGCAACACCGGGGAGCTGTTTTTT
TRBD2	TRBJ2-2	TRBV20-1	-	CSARDRGGGFWTGELFF	TGCAGTGCTAGAGATCGGGGCGGGGGGTTTTGGACCGGGGAGCTGTTTTTT
-	TRBJ2-6	TRBV27	many	CASSLFSGANVLTF	TGTGCCAGCAGTTTATTCTCTGGGGCCAACGTCCTGACTTTC
-	TRBJ2-1	TRBV6-2/TRBV6-3	few	CASTTAEIQFF	TGTGCCAGTACGACCGCTGAAATACAGTTCTTC
TRBD2	TRBJ2-1	TRBV12-3/TRBV12-4	few	CASRVPGLVGNNEQFF	TGTGCCAGCAGGGTACCGGGACTAGTAGGTAACAATGAGCAGTTCTTC
TRBD1	TRBJ2-7	TRBV27	few	CASSVDRVAYEQYF	TGTGCCAGCAGTGTAGACAGGGTTGCCTACGAGCAGTACTTC
-	TRBJ1-5	TRBV19	few	CASRGVPEGGNQPQHF	TGTGCCAGTAGAGGGGTACCGGAGGGCGGCAATCAGCCCCAGCATTTT
TRBD1	TRBJ1-5	TRBV12-3/TRBV12-4	-	CASSFTGGYQPQHF	TGTGCCAGCAGTTTCACAGGGGGCTATCAGCCCCAGCATTTT
TRBD1	TRBJ1-4	TRBV28	few	CASSTDRGRVKLFF	TGTGCCAGCAGTACCGACAGGGGGCGAGTAAAACTGTTTTTT
TRBD1	TRBJ2-3	TRBV10-3	-	CAIRGQGATDTQYF	TGTGCCATCCGGGGACAGGGGGCCACAGATACGCAGTATTTT
-	TRBJ1-3	TRBV11-2	-	CASSLQSGPGNTIYF	TGTGCCAGCAGCTTACAATCAGGGCCCGGAAACACCATATATTTT